What follows are 20 T cell receptor beta chains derived from one specimen sequenced in a study of shared clonotypes between healthy human individuals. TCRdb's table, derived via immunoSEQ multiplex PCR, lists solely in-frame clones and lacks some. The sample yields 2 million to 2.5 million clones, roughly 92% seen once. Sequenced material: naive CD4+ T cells from PBMCs. Subset in this sample: CD45RA+ positively selected. The receptors were sampled from a man aged 18 to 29 in good health. Some clones in this sample may be carry-over from other donors' samples.

This chain uses TRBV19 with TRBJ1-5; 9 bases are shared with TRBD1. J gave up 2 bases and V 6 bases, and 8 bases lay outside the gene matches. CDR3 length: 16 residues. Germline V lookup: CDR1 LNHDA, CDR2 SQIVND (reference sequence). CDR3 amino acids: CASSSLGDRGNQPQHF. DNA for the CDR3: TGTGCCAGTAGCTCCCTCGGGGACAGGGGCAATCAGCCCCAGCATTTT.

The J gene is TRBJ2-5, the V gene TRBV14, with 7 nucleotides matching TRBD1. CDR1 and CDR2 (germline): SGHDN, FVKESK. CDR3 size: 13 residues. J was trimmed by 3 bases and V by 4 bases; bases with no gene match: 2. Here the CDR3 DNA reads TGTGCCAGCAGCCCGGGACAGAAAGAGACCCAGTACTTC. Its translation is CASSPGQKETQYF. The complete variable domain, with remaining parts taken from reference TRBV14 and TRBJ2-5, reads EAGVTQFPSHSVIEKGQTVTLRCDPISGHDNLYWYRRVMGKEIKFLLHFVKESKQDESGMPNNRFLAERTGGTYSTLKVQPAELEDSGVYFCASSPGQKETQYFGPGTRLLVL.

V is TRBV5-5 and J is TRBJ1-4; D not certain. The ends were cut back, 0 bases at V and 5 bases at J, with 8 bases in the middle. Per the germline V gene, CDR1 is SGHKS and CDR2 is YYEKEE (reference sequence). The CDR3 runs 14 residues. As DNA, the CDR3 is TGTGCCAGCAGCTTGGGACTGCCAAATGAAAAACTGTTTTTT. Translation: CASSLGLPNEKLFF.

The V gene is TRBV5-1, the J gene TRBJ2-7; D might be TRBD2 (5 bases). This CDR3 region has 16 residues. V was trimmed by 4 bases and J by 2 bases, leaving 19 bases between them. The germline V gene has CDR1 SGHRS and CDR2 YFSETQ. CDR3 loop: CASSPGLAVQPYEQYF. The DNA of the CDR3 is TGCGCCAGCAGCCCCGGTCTAGCTGTGCAACCCTACGAGCAGTACTTC.

V usage is TRBV5-4 and J usage is TRBJ1-2, with 7 bases lining up with TRBD1. This CDR3 comprises 16 residues. With 2 bases clipped from V and 4 bases from J, the junction kept 11 bases outside the gene matches. Germline CDR1 and CDR2: SGHNT and YYREEE (reference sequence). CDR3 coding DNA: TGTGCCAGCAGCTTTCCACTCCAGGGGACAGCCTATGGCTACACCTTC. Residues: CASSFPLQGTAYGYTF.

The chain is built from TRBV28 and TRBJ2-7; a weak D match, TRBD2 (6 bases). With 7 bases removed from V and 0 bases from J, the gap between germline ends came to 13 bases. Germline assignment: CDR1 MDHEN and CDR2 SYDVKM. The CDR3 covers 14 residues. DNA of the CDR3: TGTGCCAGCACCATTTGGGGGGACTCCTACGAGCAGTACTTC. Amino acid sequence: CASTIWGDSYEQYF.

In regard to this clone: The sample carries other DNA sequences with the same CDR3. The rearrangement links TRBV28 to TRBJ2-7; no firm D call. Germline V lookup: CDR1 MDHEN, CDR2 SYDVKM. This CDR3 has 12 residues. V lost 3 bases and J 3 bases, leaving 6 bases between the germline ends. CDR3 DNA: TGTGCCAGCAGTTTGTCCTTCTACGAGCAGTACTTC. It codes for CASSLSFYEQYF.

This chain uses TRBV5-1 with TRBJ1-4; 8 bases fit TRBD1. V was clipped by 4 bases and J by 3 bases; unmatched bases: 8. This CDR3 comprises 16 residues. The germline CDR1 and CDR2 sequences are SGHRS and YFSETQ. CDR3 nucleotides: TGCGCCAGCAGCCTCTTTGGACAGGGCTCTAATGAAAAACTGTTTTTT. Amino acids: CASSLFGQGSNEKLFF. The complete variable domain, with remaining parts taken from reference TRBV5-1 and TRBJ1-4, reads KAGVTQTPRYLIKTRGQQVTLSCSPISGHRSVSWYQQTPGQGLQFLFEYFSETQRNKGNFPGRFSGRQFSNSRSEMNVSTLELGDSALYLCASSLFGQGSNEKLFFGSGTQLSVL.

The V gene is TRBV29-1, the J gene TRBJ2-4; 10 nucleotides align to TRBD1. This CDR3 comprises 14 residues. Germline V gene sequence: CDR1 SQVTM, CDR2 ANQGSEA. Trimming at V came to 7 bases and at J to 8 bases, leaving 11 bases not matched to a gene. DNA of the CDR3: TGCAGCGCCCGACAGGGGGCTTTTGTTGACATTCAGTACTTC. Translated, it gives CSARQGAFVDIQYF. Full variable domain (missing parts from reference TRBV29-1 and TRBJ2-4): SAVISQKPSRDICQRGTSLTIQCQVDSQVTMMFWYRQQPGQSLTLIATANQGSEATYESGFVIDKFPISRPNLTFSTLTVSNMSPEDSSIYLCSARQGAFVDIQYFGAGTRLSVL.

The chain uses TRBV5-1 and TRBJ1-1; TRBD1 agrees at 7 bases. The CDR3 consists of 14 residues. Losses at the gene ends were 2 bases for V and 5 bases for J; bases not matched to a gene: 6. CDR1 SGHRS and CDR2 YFSETQ come from the germline V gene. The CDR3 region is CASSFTGEVTEAFF. DNA for the CDR3: TGCGCCAGCAGCTTTACAGGGGAGGTGACTGAAGCTTTCTTT.

In regard to this clone: The sample contains more than one DNA sequence encoding this CDR3. This chain links TRBV7-2 with TRBJ1-3; D uncertain. The CDR3 is 12 amino acids. The V gene's germline CDR1 is SGHTA and CDR2 FQGNSA. V was cut by 5 bases and J by 2 bases, with 4 bases left in between. The chain's CDR3 is CASSLPGNTIYF. The CDR3 DNA is TGTGCCAGCAGCCTCCCTGGAAACACCATATATTTT.

The chain carries TRBV25-1 and TRBJ2-4; 10 positions match TRBD1. The CDR3 runs 16 residues. Germline loops: CDR1 MGHDK, CDR2 SYGVNS. J lost 4 bases, V lost 4 bases, and 7 bases had no gene match. The CDR3 coding sequence is TGTGCCAGCAGTGGGGGACAGGGGTTCTTGAAAAACATTCAGTACTTC. Translated, it gives CASSGGQGFLKNIQYF.

V and J are TRBV7-3 and TRBJ1-2; 10 bases fit TRBD1. The junction had 8 bases not matched to a gene; V was cut back by 5 bases and J by 5 bases. The CDR3 contains 15 residues. The V gene's germline CDR1 is SGHTA and CDR2 FQGTGA. The CDR3 spells CASSPSTGGKYGYTF. Written as DNA, the CDR3 is TGTGCCAGCAGCCCTTCGACAGGGGGCAAGTATGGCTACACCTTC.

The rearrangement uses TRBV11-2 and TRBJ2-5; 8 bases align to TRBD2. The CDR3 is 17 residues long. Unmatched junction bases numbered 13, after V lost 2 bases and J lost 5 bases. Germline CDR1 is SGHAT and CDR2 is FQNNGV. CDR3 bases: TGTGCCAGCAGCTTACTAACTAGCGGAGCTAAGGGGGAGACCCAGTACTTC. Translating it yields CASSLLTSGAKGETQYF.

Worth noting for this clone: The identical CDR3 is also encoded by other nucleotide sequences in the sample. The chain has TRBV18 and TRBJ1-4; unclear D gene. This CDR3 contains 13 residues. With 3 bases removed from V and 8 bases from J, the gap between germline ends came to 10 bases. Germline lookup yields CDR1 KGHSH and CDR2 LQKENI. The CDR3 protein is CASSPVVGEKLFF. In nucleotides, the CDR3 is TGTGCCAGCTCACCCGTGGTTGGGGAAAAACTGTTTTTT. Filled out from reference TRBV18 and TRBJ1-4, the complete variable domain reads NAGVMQNPRHLVRRRGQEARLRCSPMKGHSHVYWYRQLPEEGLKFMVYLQKENIIDESGMPKERFSAEFPKEGPSILRIQQVVRGDSAAYFCASSPVVGEKLFFGSGTQLSVL.

Details on this clone: This CDR3 is also generated by other DNA sequences in the sample. The rearrangement links TRBV5-1 to TRBJ2-1; 9 bases are a match to TRBD2. The CDR3 sequence is 15 residues long. Germline-derived CDR1 and CDR2 are SGHRS and YFSETQ. V gave up 2 bases and J gave up 5 bases; unmatched junction bases: 5. The CDR3 DNA reads as TGCGCCAGCAGCTTCCTAGCGGGGTCCAACAATGAGCAGTTCTTC. It is translated as CASSFLAGSNNEQFF.

As regards this clone: Different DNA sequences within this sample yield the same CDR3. The rearrangement uses TRBV27 and TRBJ1-6; D gene uncertain. Germline lookup yields CDR1 MNHEY and CDR2 SMNVEV (reference sequence). V lost 4 bases to trimming and J lost 0 bases, with 10 bases between them. This CDR3 spans 16 amino acids. CDR3 amino acids: CASSSPGSSYNSPLHF. In nucleotides, the CDR3 is TGTGCCAGCAGTTCCCCAGGAAGCTCCTATAATTCACCCCTCCACTTT.

CDR3 in DNA: TGCGCCAGCAGCCAAGTGACAGTTGAAAAACTGTTTTTT. Translation gives CASSQVTVEKLFF. The genes are TRBV4-1 and TRBJ1-4; possibly TRBD1 for D (5 bases). This CDR3 is built from 13 residues. The germline V gene encodes CDR1 MGHRA and CDR2 YSYEKL. V was pared by 1 base and J by 7 bases, with 7 bases between.

The chain couples TRBV29-1 to TRBJ1-2; D is unresolved. The CDR3 has 14 amino acids. Germline V gene data show CDR1 as SQVTM and CDR2 as ANQGSEA. V shed 0 bases and J shed 4 bases, with 12 bases lying between them. CDR3 protein: CSVEDWTSGYGYTF. CDR3 sequence (DNA): TGCAGCGTTGAAGATTGGACGTCTGGCTATGGCTACACCTTC.

The chain couples TRBV4-1 to TRBJ2-6; perhaps TRBD1 as D (5 bases). Trimming stripped 2 bases from V and 2 bases from J, with 19 bases between. The CDR3 length is 19 residues. Germline loops: CDR1 MGHRA, CDR2 YSYEKL. CDR3 in DNA: TGCGCCAGCAGCCAATATTTCCCCCAAGGGGCTACTGGGGCCAACGTCCTGACTTTC. It specifies CASSQYFPQGATGANVLTF.